The sequence of this TCR beta chain was determined in a study of response to subunit inactivated influenza vaccine. There are many counts of this clonotype. Looked up from germline, CDR1 is SGHKS and CDR2 is YYEKEE (reference sequence). The ends were cut back, 1 base at V and 1 base at J, with 18 bases in the middle. The CDR3 runs 18 residues. TCRdb re-analysed the RT-PCR reads in MiXCR, keeping a single row per CDR3 protein. The repertoire includes about 520,000 distinct CDR3 sequences, more than 7% of them detected once, and around 14% sits in the top ten. This chain connects TRBV5-5 to TRBJ2-4, with D perhaps TRBD2 (5 bases). The source of this sequence is a man between 50 and 75 years old who received an inactivated influenza vaccine. Source: PBMCs from blood, taken roughly 24 months after vaccination. This chain's CDR3 is CASSLRGPNALAKNIQYF. CDR3 nucleotide sequence: TGTGCCAGCAGCTTGCGGGGTCCCAACGCCCTGGCCAAAAACATTCAGTACTTC.